This T cell receptor (beta chain) was documented in a study of early T cells in non-severe SARS-CoV-2 infection. Background on the study: Investigators sequenced bulk RNA drawn from unsorted whole blood, and chains remained unpaired.

Whole-study findings and limits: Clonotype matching in VDJdb favored anti-spike CD8 responses and did not capture private and CD4 specificities.

Trimming took 5 bases from V and 9 from J; bases not matched to a gene: 11. Germline CDR1 MGHRA, CDR2 YSYEKL. The CDR3 is 16 amino acids. Researchers tagged individual cDNA molecules with unique molecular identifiers. MiXCR, run by TCRdb on the 5' RACE reads, gives a single entry per CDR3 protein. The sample records approximately 64,000 distinct CDR3 sequences, around 21% being singletons. Points on this clonotype: What it binds is not known.

The sequence was collected from an adult who was a healthcare worker with PCR-confirmed SARS-CoV-2 infection or an uninfected control (not recorded which). The chain uses TRBV4-1 and TRBJ1-6, with 9 bases lining up with TRBD1. The specimen comprised whole blood, sampled at baseline. In DNA form, the CDR3 reads TGCGCCAGCAGCGATAGAAGGACAGGGGTAAGTTCACCCCTCCACTTT. This codes for CASSDRRTGVSSPLHF.